This TCR beta chain was found in a study of CD8 T cells in Susac syndrome (dated by TCRdb to the late 2010s). Study-wide context: Among the Susac syndrome patients who were sequenced, clinically active disease was present in more than five and clinical remission was observed in about eight. At the time of blood withdrawal, Susac syndrome patients were either therapy-naive, taking corticosteroids (with some also receiving IVIg), or on IVIg alone. Whether CD8+ T cell activation and differentiation in Susac syndrome was antigen driven was tested using repertoire sequencing. The study at large found these results: The number of individuals in the TCR sequencing and HLA analysis was acknowledged as relatively small. The CD4+ T cell repertoire of patients with Susac syndrome showed no detectable clonal expansion.

About this clonotype itself: There is no known antigen for this receptor. The record has no base qualities; no much larger clone is one base away.

RNA was extracted with the RNeasy kit and roughly 0.45 to 1 ug was reverse transcribed using random hexamers. The immunoSEQ multiplex PCR assay, covering 54 Vbeta and 13 Jbeta segments, was used to amplify TCR beta CDR3 regions. Bias from PCR amplification was corrected by using a synthetic template baseline for primer optimization and for computational correction. Per the source publication's procedure: Reads were assigned to V, D and J genes according to IMGT and analyzed in immunoSEQ Analyzer, with only productive sequences retained. Clonality was calculated as one minus the Shannon entropy normalized by log2 of the number of productive unique sequences. For each patient and control, public and private clones were evaluated among the 100 most prevalent clones. A clone was defined as Susac-specific if it was absent from the healthy and MS cohorts, from approximately 980 published viral clones and from other ImmuneACCESS disease sequences. TCRdb trimmed the raw reads at Q25, called clones with MiXCR and kept productive beta chains. Records with the same CDR3 protein are collapsed into one entry carrying the most frequent genes and DNA. The V and J calls follow TCRdb's processing rather than the paper's. Across this sample there are roughly 80,000 distinct CDR3 sequences, with 85% to 95% seen only once. The ten top clones hold around 0.57% of the sample.

High-throughput TCR beta sequencing profiled peripheral blood CD8+ and CD4+ T cells from healthy donors, Susac syndrome patients and multiple sclerosis patients. Recently defined diagnostic criteria for definite or probable disease were met by the Susac syndrome patients. Bulk CD8+ and CD4+ T cells were purified magnetically by negative isolation, whereas CD8+ TEMRA cells were enriched by FACS. Blood was drawn into EDTA tubes, processed within 24 hours, and PBMCs were isolated by density gradient centrifugation. PBMCs intended for TCR sequencing were cryopreserved in liquid nitrogen and thawed later in a water bath at 37 degrees C. Purity of sorted or isolated CD4+, CD8+ and CD8+ TEMRA cells was at least 90%. Trimming takes 6 bases off V and 0 bases off J; junction bases not matched to a gene: 8. Taken from cysteine to phenylalanine, the CDR3 has 15 residues. Only the CDR3 DNA stays, 45 bases, in frame from base 1. For CDR1 and CDR2, the germline V gene (reference sequence) lists DFQATT and SNEGSKA.

The TCR comes from a human donor with Susac syndrome. Sequenced material: CD4+ T cells from PBMCs. Recombination joined TRBV20-1 with TRBJ1-3, with 7 middle bases fitting TRBD1. The sequence in DNA is TGCAGTGCCCTTTCGGACAGGAGCTCTGGAAACACCATATATTTT. Its coded protein is CSALSDRSSGNTIYF.